This T cell receptor beta chain was sequenced for a study of T cell repertoires and Cas9 in healthy adults. About the study: CD4 and CD8 compartments: SpCas9-reactive T cells profiled for potency, cytotoxicity, lineage. Regarding the study as a whole: In vitro, SpCas9-reactive Tregs were reported to curb effector T cell proliferation and function.

Measured with immunoSEQ multiplex PCR; TCRdb has only the in-frame clones, and not every one. The sample lists 20,000 to 25,000 clones, roughly 90% occurring once. A remark on this clone: Its antigen remains unknown.

The sample consisted of CD4+ effector T cells (CD127+, CD25-, CD137-, CD154-) from PBMCs; culture status not recorded. This TCR came from a human donor in good health.

The CDR3 DNA follows: TGTGCCAGCAGCTCCTTAGCGGGGGGGATTTCCTACGAGCAGTACTTC. Translating gives CASSSLAGGISYEQYF. The V and J genes are TRBV7-6 and TRBJ2-7; TRBD2 aligns across 11 bases. Germline CDR1 is SGHVS and CDR2 is FNYEAQ. The CDR3 extends over 16 amino acids. V shed 4 bases, J shed 1 base, and the junction held 6 bases outside the gene matches.